The clone carrying this TCR beta chain has just a few counts. Its antigen is not identified. An end of the junction differs from the germline gene, which may be a read error. The sample is drawn from a study of OX40 agonist ivuxolimab in advanced cancers. Study overall: Patients took ivuxolimab, an agonistic anti-OX40 (CD134) antibody. Administration of intravenous ivuxolimab to patients occurred every 2 weeks at 0.01 to 10 mg/kg. Three patients, one with hepatocellular carcinoma and two with cutaneous melanoma, achieved partial responses. Study outcomes and limitations: At 0.1 to 3.0 mg/kg, clonal expansion of CD4+ and CD8+ blood T cells had occurred by week 6.

Sequencing used immunoSEQ multiplex PCR; TCRdb keeps in-frame clones, though not all of them. Of some 50,000 clones listed, more than 75% are singletons. This TCR was sampled from an adult with an advanced solid tumor such as melanoma, head and neck, liver or kidney cancer. Sample: CD4+ or CD8+ T cells sorted from blood, taken in a trial of the OX40 agonist ivuxolimab.

The CDR3 sequence is CASMAGTTAAFF. In DNA, the CDR3 is TGTGCCAGCATGGCAGGGACCACTGCAGCTTTCTTT. V gene TRBV28 combines with J gene TRBJ1-1, with D perhaps matching TRBD1 (5 bases). Germline CDR1 reads MDHEN; CDR2 reads SYDVKM. The CDR3 is made up of 12 amino acids.